This T cell receptor beta chain was captured by sequencing in a study of blood T cell repertoires in COVID-19. Some clones are missing from TCRdb's copy, which holds only in-frame ones; the method was immunoSEQ multiplex PCR. The data show a few hundred thousand clones, 80% to 90% seen once. Participants were aged about 18 to 100 years, lived in some 23 US areas, and enrolled virtually. Germline V CDR1 and CDR2: SGDLS, YYNGEE. The CDR3 runs 16 residues. J gave up 1 base and V 2 bases, and 6 bases lay outside the gene matches. Sequencing was performed on PBMCs or T cells enriched from blood (not recorded which). V usage is TRBV9 and J usage is TRBJ2-5; TRBD2 aligns across 9 bases. The source of this sequence is a man aged 40-49 years who had recovered from COVID-19. For the CDR3, the DNA is TGTGCCAGCAGCGTCGTTTCGCGGGGGGGCCAAGAGACCCAGTACTTC. It yields the protein CASSVVSRGGQETQYF.